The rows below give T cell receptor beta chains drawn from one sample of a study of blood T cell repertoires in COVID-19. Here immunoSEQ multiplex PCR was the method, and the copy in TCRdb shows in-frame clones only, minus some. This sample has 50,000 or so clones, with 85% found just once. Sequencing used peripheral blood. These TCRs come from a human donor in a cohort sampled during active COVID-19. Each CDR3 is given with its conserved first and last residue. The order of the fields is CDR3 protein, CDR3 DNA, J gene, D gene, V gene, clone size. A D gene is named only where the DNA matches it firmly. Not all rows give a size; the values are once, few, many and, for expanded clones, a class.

CDR3: CAWSPRPGAAGANVLTF
DNA: TGTGCCTGGAGTCCAAGACCGGGAGCCGCCGGGGCCAACGTCCTGACTTTC
J: TRBJ2-6
D: -
V: TRBV30
size: few

CDR3: CASSLLSAPGTGELFF
DNA: TGCGCCAGCAGCCTCCTTTCGGCTCCAGGAACCGGGGAGCTGTTTTTT
J: TRBJ2-2
D: -
V: TRBV4-1
size: -

CDR3: CASSLAASETQYF
DNA: TGTGCCAGCAGCTTAGCGGCTTCAGAGACCCAGTACTTC
J: TRBJ2-5
D: -
V: TRBV7-2
size: -

CDR3: CASSLDSDIQYF
DNA: TGTGCCAGCAGCTTAGATAGTGACATTCAGTACTTC
J: TRBJ2-4
D: -
V: TRBV11-2
size: -

CDR3: CASSSPYHQVTLNQPQHF
DNA: TGTGCCAGCAGTTCTCCCTACCATCAGGTCACCCTTAATCAGCCCCAGCATTTT
J: TRBJ1-5
D: -
V: TRBV28
size: -

CDR3: CASSDGQNSYGYTF
DNA: TGTGCCAGCAGTGACGGACAGAATTCCTATGGCTACACCTTC
J: TRBJ1-2
D: -
V: TRBV2
size: -

CDR3: CASSPPGQARYEQYF
DNA: TGTGCCAGCTCACCCCCCGGACAGGCTAGGTACGAGCAGTACTTC
J: TRBJ2-7
D: TRBD1
V: TRBV18
size: -

CDR3: CASSLSGGSGELFF
DNA: TGTGCCAGCAGCTTGTCTGGAGGGTCCGGGGAGCTGTTTTTT
J: TRBJ2-2
D: -
V: TRBV5-4
size: -

CDR3: CASSLQGATGELFF
DNA: TGCGCCAGCAGCTTGCAGGGGGCGACCGGGGAGCTGTTTTTT
J: TRBJ2-2
D: TRBD1
V: TRBV5-1
size: -

CDR3: CASSRTGNSNQPQHF
DNA: TGTGCCAGCAGTCGGACAGGTAATAGCAATCAGCCCCAGCATTTT
J: TRBJ1-5
D: TRBD1
V: TRBV28
size: -

CDR3: CASSHPDERPGHINYEQYF
DNA: TGCGCCAGCAGCCACCCGGACGAGAGACCGGGACATATTAATTACGAGCAGTACTTC
J: TRBJ2-7
D: -
V: TRBV5-1
size: once

CDR3: CASDSGTVFNNEQFF
DNA: TGTGCCAGCGACTCCGGGACAGTATTTAACAATGAGCAGTTCTTC
J: TRBJ2-1
D: TRBD1
V: TRBV18
size: -

CDR3: CASSESNRVNTEAFF
DNA: TGCGCCAGCAGTGAGTCTAACAGGGTGAACACTGAAGCTTTCTTT
J: TRBJ1-1
D: -
V: TRBV10-1
size: -

CDR3: CAVTGTGAFHTF
DNA: TGTGCCGTTACCGGGACAGGGGCGTTTCACACCTTC
J: TRBJ1-2
D: TRBD1
V: TRBV28
size: -